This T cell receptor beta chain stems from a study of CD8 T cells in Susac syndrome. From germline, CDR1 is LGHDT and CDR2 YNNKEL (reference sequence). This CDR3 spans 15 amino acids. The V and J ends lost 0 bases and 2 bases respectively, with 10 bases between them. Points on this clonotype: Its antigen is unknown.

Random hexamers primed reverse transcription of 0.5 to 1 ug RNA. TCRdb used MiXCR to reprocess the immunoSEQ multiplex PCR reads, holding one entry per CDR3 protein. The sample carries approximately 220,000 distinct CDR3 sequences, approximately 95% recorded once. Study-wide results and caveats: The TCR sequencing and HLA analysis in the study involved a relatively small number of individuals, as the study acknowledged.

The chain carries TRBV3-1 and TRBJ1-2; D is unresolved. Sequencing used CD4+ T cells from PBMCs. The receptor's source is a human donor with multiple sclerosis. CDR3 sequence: CASSQDPNGNYGYTF. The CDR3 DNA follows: TGTGCCAGCAGCCAAGATCCCAACGGGAACTATGGCTACACCTTC.